These 16 T cell receptor beta chains were all obtained from the same sample, sequenced in a study of metastatic and nonmetastatic thyroid tumors. Each patient went into thyroid surgery without having received any treatment. Using MiXCR, TCRdb re-called clones from the PCR reads. The sample has 30,000 to 35,000 clones; roughly 15% are singletons. Sequencing used blood. Receptors originate from a male donor with papillary thyroid cancer or a benign thyroid nodule (not recorded which). Some clones in this sample may be carry-over from other donors' samples.

V is TRBV20-1 and J is TRBJ2-3; D might be TRBD2 (6 bases). This CDR3 has 15 residues. CDR1 DFQATT and CDR2 SNEGSKA come from the germline V gene (reference sequence). V shed 6 bases and J shed 4 bases, with 20 bases lying between them. The CDR3 coding sequence is TGCAGTGCACGGGGGTTTAGACGCGTCCCAGATACGCAGTATTTT. This gives the protein CSARGFRRVPDTQYF.

This clone came up many times. The chain couples TRBV28 to TRBJ1-4; D is undetermined. The germline V gene encodes CDR1 MDHEN and CDR2 SYDVKM. The CDR3 has 15 amino acids. Trimming stripped 4 bases from V and 0 bases from J, with 9 bases between. The CDR3 protein is CASSSGGATNEKLFF. Written as DNA, the CDR3 is TGTGCCAGCAGTTCCGGAGGTGCAACTAATGAAAAACTGTTTTTT.

V is TRBV3-1 and J is TRBJ2-4; D assignment may be TRBD1 or TRBD2 (6 bases each). Germline CDR1 LGHDT, CDR2 YNNKEL (reference sequence). V was pared by 8 bases and J by 0 bases, with 14 bases between. This CDR3 spans 15 amino acids. CDR3 in DNA: TGTGCCAGCGGCACGGGGGCGGGAGCCAAAAACATTCAGTACTTC. The encoded protein is CASGTGAGAKNIQYF.

This clone is categorized as medium-sized. This chain joins TRBV12-3 or TRBV12-4 and TRBJ1-2; TRBD1 might be the D (5 bases). Trimming removed 6 bases from V and 5 bases from J, with 16 bases in between. There are 14 residues in the CDR3. This CDR3 reads CASSGTGRVYGYTF. In DNA form, the CDR3 reads TGTGCCAGCAGCGGGACTGGCAGGGTGTATGGCTACACCTTC.

This clone was recorded many times. Here the CDR3 reads CASSLNGGRSTGELFF. The CDR3 DNA sequence: TGTGCCAGCAGCCTCAACGGGGGACGGAGCACCGGGGAGCTGTTTTTT. The chain recombines TRBV7-3 with TRBJ2-2, with D maybe TRBD2 (6 bases). From germline, CDR1 is SGHTA and CDR2 FQGTGA. The V end lost 5 bases, the J end lost 4 bases, and 17 bases lay between the germline ends. The CDR3 contains 16 residues.

This clone has a count of ten or more. The V gene is TRBV20-1, the J gene TRBJ2-7; TRBD2 matches 8 bases. The CDR3 contains 13 residues. V was clipped by 6 bases and J by 5 bases; unmatched bases: 9. Germline CDR1 DFQATT, CDR2 SNEGSKA (reference sequence). DNA of the CDR3: TGCAGTGCCATCTCCGGACTAGCACACGAGCAGTACTTC. Translating gives CSAISGLAHEQYF.

This clone was seen a few times. This chain links TRBV6-1 with TRBJ2-3; 10 bases line up with TRBD1. Looked up from germline, CDR1 is MNHNS and CDR2 is SASEGT. Losses at the gene ends were 1 base for V and 6 bases for J; bases not matched to a gene: 4. The CDR3 length is 15 residues. CDR3 protein: CASSEGGDRGDTQYF. DNA for the CDR3: TGTGCCAGCAGTGAAGGAGGGGACAGGGGTGATACGCAGTATTTT.

V gene TRBV12-3 or TRBV12-4 combines with J gene TRBJ2-7; 12 bases are a match to TRBD2. The CDR3 loop spans 15 amino acids. V shed 1 base, J shed 6 bases, and the junction held 4 bases outside the gene matches. The CDR3 sequence is CASSLGLAGVVEQYF. CDR3 nucleotide sequence: TGTGCCAGCAGTTTAGGACTAGCGGGGGTGGTCGAGCAGTACTTC.

This clone has a count of ten or more. The rearrangement joins TRBV5-1 to TRBJ2-1; 14 nucleotides agree with TRBD2. This CDR3 has 17 amino acids. Germline assignment: CDR1 SGHRS and CDR2 YFSETQ. J was trimmed by 9 bases and V by 0 bases; bases with no gene match: 8. The CDR3 is CASSLAAGLAGDGEQFF. DNA for the CDR3: TGCGCCAGCAGCTTGGCCGCGGGACTAGCGGGAGACGGTGAGCAGTTCTTC.

There are many counts of this clone. Mismatch with germline at one junction end may stem from a read error. The sample carries other DNA sequences with the same CDR3. This rearrangement joins TRBV12-3 or TRBV12-4 to TRBJ2-1; 11 positions agree with TRBD1. The CDR3 is made up of 13 amino acids. The DNA for the CDR3 is TGCGCCAGCAGGGGACAGGGGGGCAATGAGCAGTTCTTC. It codes for CASRGQGGNEQFF.

This clone was seen ten or more times. The chain couples TRBV5-1 to TRBJ1-6, with 8 bases identical to TRBD1. Germline V lookup: CDR1 SGHRS, CDR2 YFSETQ. Unmatched junction bases numbered 1, after V lost 0 bases and J lost 11 bases. This CDR3 region has 13 residues. The CDR3 DNA reads TGCGCCAGCAGCTTGGAACAGGGGGCACCCCTCCACTTT. Translating it yields CASSLEQGAPLHF.

This clone was counted many times. The V gene is TRBV19, the J gene TRBJ2-7, with TRBD1 matching 11 bases. Looked up from germline, CDR1 is LNHDA and CDR2 is SQIVND (reference sequence). The CDR3 length is 15 residues. The V gene end was trimmed by 6 bases and the J gene end by 4 bases; junction bases not matched to a gene: 8. The CDR3 bases are TGTGCCAGTAGACCCGGGACAGGGGGAGAGTACGAGCAGTACTTC. Encoded protein: CASRPGTGGEYEQYF. Full variable domain (remainder filled in from reference TRBV19 and TRBJ2-7): DGGITQSPKYLFRKEGQNVTLSCEQNLNHDAMYWYRQDPGQGLRLIYYSQIVNDFQKGDIAEGYSVSREKKESFPLTVTSAQKNPTAFYLCASRPGTGGEYEQYFGPGTRLTVT.

This clone was seen at least ten times. The chain recombines TRBV7-9 with TRBJ2-7; the D is unclear. The V gene's germline CDR1 is SEHNR and CDR2 FQNEAQ (reference sequence). The CDR3 contains 12 residues. V dropped 4 bases and J dropped 7 bases, with 11 bases sitting between them. DNA of the CDR3: TGTGCCAGCAGCTCCGACCAGTGGGAGCAGTACTTC. Translated: CASSSDQWEQYF.

This clone was counted at least ten times. V is TRBV19 and J is TRBJ1-5, with D unresolved. The V end lost 3 bases, the J end lost 3 bases, and 12 bases lay between the germline ends. CDR3 length equals 15 residues. CDR1 LNHDA and CDR2 SQIVND come from the germline V gene (reference sequence). The CDR3 is CASSISGGFNQPQHF. The DNA for the CDR3 is TGTGCCAGTAGTATCAGCGGCGGGTTCAATCAGCCCCAGCATTTT.

This clone was found many times. The chain employs TRBV28 and TRBJ2-1, with 14 bases matching TRBD2. The CDR3 loop spans 16 amino acids. Germline V CDR1 and CDR2: MDHEN, SYDVKM. V lost 4 bases and J lost 6; bases outside the gene matches: 5. CDR3 nucleotide sequence: TGTGCCAGCAGTTCGACTAGCGGGAGGGCCGTCAATGAGCAGTTCTTC. Protein sequence: CASSSTSGRAVNEQFF.

This clone was seen ten or more times. The chain is built from TRBV6-2 or TRBV6-3 and TRBJ1-1, with 7 bases matching TRBD1. The CDR3 extends over 13 amino acids. Trimming took 5 bases from V and 10 from J; bases not matched to a gene: 10. CDR1 is MNHEY and CDR2 is SVGEGT in the germline V gene. CDR3 DNA sequence: TGTGCCAGCAGTCCTTCAGGGGGTCGGGGAGCTTTCTTT. Translation: CASSPSGGRGAFF.